This entry is about one TCR beta chain. The length of the CDR3 is 14 residues. The germline CDR1 and CDR2 sequences are MGHRA and YSYEKL. V lost 3 bases, J lost 4 bases, and 6 bases stayed unmatched. These data come from a study of blood T cells in healthy people across ages. For the second PCR, which ran for about 7 to 11 cycles, a sample-barcoded 5' primer and a J-beta primer mix were used. From the 5' RACE reads, TCRdb called clonotypes with MiXCR, one entry per CDR3 protein. The top ten clones hold approximately 10% of a sample with 750,000 to 950,000 distinct CDR3 sequences, almost 30% of them seen once. These data also formed part of another study, on T cells of mothers and their children. Per that study: Each child gave approximately 3.2 million TCR beta CDR3 reads (each mother, over 8.5 million). Thymic selection shapes TCR recombination output similarly in related and unrelated pairs. Relative to unrelated pairs, biologically related mother-child dyads exhibited marginally greater, non-significant overlap.

The sample consisted of blood. This sequence originates from a woman aged 40 to 50 in good health. This chain uses TRBV4-1 with TRBJ2-7; 7 bases agree with TRBD1. The CDR3 sequence: CASSQDLQGYEQYF. CDR3 sequence (DNA): TGCGCCAGCAGCCAGGACCTACAGGGGTACGAGCAGTACTTC.